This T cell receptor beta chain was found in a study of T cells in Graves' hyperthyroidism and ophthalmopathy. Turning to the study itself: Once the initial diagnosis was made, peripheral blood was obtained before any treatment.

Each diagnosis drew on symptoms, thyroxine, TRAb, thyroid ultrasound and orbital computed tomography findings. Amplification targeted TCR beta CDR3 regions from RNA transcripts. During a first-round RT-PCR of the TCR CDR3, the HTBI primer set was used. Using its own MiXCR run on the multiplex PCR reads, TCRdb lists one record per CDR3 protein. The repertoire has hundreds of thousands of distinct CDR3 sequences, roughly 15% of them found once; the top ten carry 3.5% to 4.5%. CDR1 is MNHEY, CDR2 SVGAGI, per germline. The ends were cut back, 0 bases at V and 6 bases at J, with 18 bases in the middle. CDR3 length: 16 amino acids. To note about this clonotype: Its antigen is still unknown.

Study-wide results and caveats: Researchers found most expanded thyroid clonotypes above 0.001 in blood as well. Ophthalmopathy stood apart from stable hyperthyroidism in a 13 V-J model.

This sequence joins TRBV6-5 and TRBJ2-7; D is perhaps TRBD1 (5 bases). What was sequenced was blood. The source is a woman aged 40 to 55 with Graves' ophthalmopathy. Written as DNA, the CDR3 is TGTGCCAGCAGTTACTCGAATCTGGGTCAGGGCGGCGAGCAGTACTTC. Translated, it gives CASSYSNLGQGGEQYF.